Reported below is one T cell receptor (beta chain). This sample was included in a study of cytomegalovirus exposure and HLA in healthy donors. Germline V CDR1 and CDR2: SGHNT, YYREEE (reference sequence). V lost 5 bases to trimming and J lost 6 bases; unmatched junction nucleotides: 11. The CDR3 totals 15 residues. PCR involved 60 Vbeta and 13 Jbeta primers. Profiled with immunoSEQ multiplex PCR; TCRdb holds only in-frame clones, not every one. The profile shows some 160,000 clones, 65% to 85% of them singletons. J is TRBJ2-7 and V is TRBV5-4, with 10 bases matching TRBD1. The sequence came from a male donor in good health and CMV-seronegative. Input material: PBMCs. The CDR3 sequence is CASRSGTGAGVEQYF. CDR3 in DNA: TGTGCCAGCAGATCCGGGACAGGGGCAGGGGTCGAGCAGTACTTC.